This paragraph covers one T cell receptor (beta chain) sequence. Its antigen is not identified. The CDR3 runs 14 residues. Trimming took 6 bases from V and 5 from J; bases not matched to a gene: 9. Germline V CDR1 and CDR2: SNHLY, FYNNEI. This table comes from immunoSEQ multiplex PCR, and its TCRdb copy is limited to in-frame clones, with some not included. The table has around 81,000 clones, roughly 84% seen once. This sample was included in a study of identifying expanded T cells in peripheral blood. Study-wide findings and caveats: Across healthy donors, higher total template counts meant significantly greater roughly 2-week count variance.

Collection occurred without any documented infections or immune events in donors. This clonotype was obtained from a person aged 18 to 70 in good health. Sequencing was performed on blood. The rearrangement links TRBV2 to TRBJ2-5; 7 nucleotides line up with TRBD1. The CDR3 coding sequence is TGTGCCAGCAGCGGGACAGCCCTCCGTGAGACCCAGTACTTC. Protein: CASSGTALRETQYF.